The 8 T cell receptor beta chains below all came from one sample that was sequenced in a study of blood T cell repertoires in COVID-19. TCRdb keeps only in-frame clones here, not all; method: immunoSEQ multiplex PCR. In the table there are hundreds of thousands of clones, 80% to 90% of which are singletons. Sequencing was carried out using peripheral blood. The receptors originated from a woman in her sixties or seventies with COVID-19, enrolled during active disease.

The chain employs TRBV20-1 and TRBJ2-6, with TRBD1 as a possible D gene (5 bases). The CDR3 runs 16 residues. Germline V gives CDR1 DFQATT, CDR2 SNEGSKA (reference sequence). The V and J ends lost 3 bases and 0 bases respectively, with 12 bases between them. The CDR3 DNA is TGCAGTGCTAGTAAGGGGTCCAACTCTGGGGCCAACGTCCTGACTTTC. It is translated as CSASKGSNSGANVLTF.

The V gene is TRBV9, the J gene TRBJ2-7, with 12 bases identical to TRBD2. CDR1 is SGDLS, CDR2 YYNGEE, per germline. V lost 0 bases to trimming and J lost 3 bases; unmatched junction nucleotides: 7. There are 17 residues in the CDR3. CDR3 region: CASSVGGGLAGFYEQYF. In nucleotides, the CDR3 is TGTGCCAGCAGCGTAGGAGGGGGACTAGCGGGTTTCTACGAGCAGTACTTC.

This chain links TRBV5-1 with TRBJ1-6; TRBD1 matches 10 bases. The germline CDR1 and CDR2 sequences are SGHRS and YFSETQ. J gave up 7 bases and V 4 bases, and 8 bases lay outside the gene matches. The CDR3 covers 16 residues. CDR3 sequence: CASSPRSGQGNSPLHF. The DNA for the CDR3 is TGCGCCAGCAGCCCCCGGTCGGGACAGGGGAATTCACCCCTCCACTTT.

CDR3 nucleotides: TGCGCCAGCAGCCATGGGCTAGCGGACTCCTACAATGAGCAGTTCTTC. This encodes CASSHGLADSYNEQFF. The chain joins TRBV4-1 to TRBJ2-1; TRBD2 aligns across 7 bases. CDR1 is MGHRA, CDR2 YSYEKL, per germline. The junction had 5 bases not matched to a gene; V was cut back by 3 bases and J by 0 bases. The CDR3 runs 16 residues.

The sample holds one count of this clone. The chain carries TRBV27 and TRBJ2-7, with TRBD1 matching over 7 bases. CDR3 length equals 14 residues. Germline CDR1 is MNHEY and CDR2 is SMNVEV (reference sequence). V gave up 6 bases and J gave up 2 bases; unmatched junction bases: 7. This CDR3 is CASSPQGQPYEQYF. The DNA for the CDR3 is TGTGCCAGCAGCCCACAGGGACAGCCCTACGAGCAGTACTTC.

This CDR3 reads CASRIGTGTTGELFF. CDR3 nucleotide sequence: TGTGCCAGCAGAATCGGGACAGGGACGACCGGGGAGCTGTTTTTT. The genes are TRBV6-5 and TRBJ2-2, with 9 positions matching TRBD1. Germline CDR1 MNHEY, CDR2 SVGAGI. The CDR3 loop spans 15 amino acids. The V and J ends lost 6 bases and 5 bases, in that order; junction bases with no gene match: 7.

This chain links TRBV18 with TRBJ1-6; D is undetermined. CDR1 and CDR2 (germline): KGHSH, LQKENI. Trimming shortened V by 0 bases and J by 4 bases, and 7 bases separated the two germline ends. CDR3 length equals 15 residues. CDR3 DNA sequence: TGTGCCAGCTCACCACCGACTCTTTATAATTCACCCCTCCACTTT. Translated: CASSPPTLYNSPLHF.

This chain links TRBV5-8 with TRBJ1-5; 8 bases map to TRBD1. With V trimmed by 3 bases and J by 5 bases, 7 bases remained unmatched. CDR3 length: 15 amino acids. The germline V gene has CDR1 SGHTS and CDR2 YDEGEE. CDR3 in DNA: TGTGCCAGCAGCTCCCAGGGGGCGCGGGATCAGCCCCAGCATTTT. This sequence encodes CASSSQGARDQPQHF.